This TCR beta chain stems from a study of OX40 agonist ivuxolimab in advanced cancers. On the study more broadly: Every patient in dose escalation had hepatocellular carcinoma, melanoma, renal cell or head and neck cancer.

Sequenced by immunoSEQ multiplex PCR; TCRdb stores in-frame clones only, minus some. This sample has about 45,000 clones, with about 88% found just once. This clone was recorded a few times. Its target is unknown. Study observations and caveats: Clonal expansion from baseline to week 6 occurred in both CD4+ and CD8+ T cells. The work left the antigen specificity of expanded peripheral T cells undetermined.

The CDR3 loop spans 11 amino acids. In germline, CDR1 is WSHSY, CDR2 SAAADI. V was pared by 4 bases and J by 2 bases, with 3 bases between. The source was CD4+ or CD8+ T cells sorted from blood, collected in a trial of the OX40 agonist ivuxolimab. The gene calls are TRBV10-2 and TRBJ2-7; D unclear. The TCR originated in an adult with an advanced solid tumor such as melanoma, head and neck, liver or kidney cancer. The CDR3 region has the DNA TGCGCCAGCAGTGGAACCTACGAGCAGTACTTC. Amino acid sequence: CASSGTYEQYF.